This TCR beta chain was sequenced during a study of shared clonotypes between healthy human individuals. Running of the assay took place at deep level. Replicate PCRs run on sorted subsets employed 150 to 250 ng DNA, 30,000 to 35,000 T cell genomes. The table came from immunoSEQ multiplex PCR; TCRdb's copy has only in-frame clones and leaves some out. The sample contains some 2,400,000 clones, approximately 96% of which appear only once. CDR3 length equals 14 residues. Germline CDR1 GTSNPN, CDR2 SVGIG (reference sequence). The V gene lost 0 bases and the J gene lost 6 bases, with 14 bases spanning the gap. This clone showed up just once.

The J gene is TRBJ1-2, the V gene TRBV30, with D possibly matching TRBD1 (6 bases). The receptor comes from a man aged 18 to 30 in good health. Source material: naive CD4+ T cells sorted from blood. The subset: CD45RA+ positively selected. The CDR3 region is CAWSVLGAWNGYTF. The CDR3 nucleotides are TGTGCCTGGAGTGTTCTGGGGGCGTGGAATGGCTACACCTTC.